The 31 T cell receptor beta chains in this list originate from one sample, sequenced in a study of identifying expanded T cells in peripheral blood. The method was immunoSEQ multiplex PCR; TCRdb's version includes in-frame clones alone and lacks a portion of them. Seen here are over 90,000 clones, 88% observed once, and the top ten hold roughly 14%. The sequencing input was blood. Source of these receptors: a person aged 18-70 years in good health.

This clone came up once. The chain has TRBV27 and TRBJ2-5, with TRBD2 as a possible D gene (6 bases). The germline V and J ends were trimmed by 2 bases and 4 bases, with 11 bases remaining between them. Germline CDR1 and CDR2: MNHEY and SMNVEV (reference sequence). CDR3 length equals 14 residues. The CDR3 bases are TGTGCCAGCAGTTTACTGGCGGGGCTAGAGACCCAGTACTTC. It codes for CASSLLAGLETQYF.

The chain couples TRBV19 to TRBJ2-3; 8 bases are shared with TRBD1. CDR1 is LNHDA and CDR2 is SQIVND in the germline V gene (reference sequence). J was trimmed by 4 bases and V by 7 bases; bases with no gene match: 10. This CDR3 region has 15 residues. The CDR3 DNA sequence: TGTGCCAGTATCGACGCGGCGACAGGGGCAGATACGCAGTATTTT. This codes for CASIDAATGADTQYF.

V gene TRBV5-5 combines with J gene TRBJ2-2, with TRBD1 matching over 7 bases. Germline CDR1 and CDR2: SGHKS and YYEKEE (reference sequence). V shed 1 base, J shed 7 bases, and the junction held 7 bases outside the gene matches. The CDR3 length is 15 residues. In DNA form, the CDR3 reads TGTGCCAGCAGCTTGTGGCAGGGGGAGAACGGGGAGCTGTTTTTT. It specifies CASSLWQGENGELFF.

The V and J genes are TRBV5-4 and TRBJ2-1; TRBD2 matches at 8 bases. The length of the CDR3 is 15 residues. The germline V gene encodes CDR1 SGHNT and CDR2 YYREEE (reference sequence). With 5 bases clipped from V and 6 bases from J, the junction kept 10 bases outside the gene matches. CDR3 protein: CASRGTSGGANEQFF. The CDR3 region has the DNA TGTGCCAGCAGGGGTACTAGCGGCGGAGCCAATGAGCAGTTCTTC.

This chain joins TRBV2 and TRBJ2-5; TRBD1 or TRBD2 may be the D gene (5 bases each). The CDR3 is made up of 13 amino acids. Germline V gene lookup returns CDR1 SNHLY and CDR2 FYNNEI. The V and J ends lost 6 bases and 9 bases respectively, with 17 bases between them. CDR3 DNA: TGTGCCAGCAGGGAGTCCCGGGACGTGGCCCAGTACTTC. It is translated as CASRESRDVAQYF.

CDR3 sequence: CASGEGTYEQYF. The CDR3 DNA sequence: TGTGCCAGCGGGGAAGGGACCTACGAGCAGTACTTC. The chain recombines TRBV6-4 with TRBJ2-7; D not resolved. The CDR3 spans 12 residues. From germline, CDR1 is MRHNA and CDR2 SNTAGT. The V and J ends lost 8 bases and 2 bases respectively, with 10 bases between them.

The chain couples TRBV27 to TRBJ2-2; D is possibly TRBD1 (5 bases). The length of the CDR3 is 15 residues. Trimming left V 1 base short and J 5 bases short, with 11 bases between. CDR1 and CDR2 from the germline V gene are MNHEY and SMNVEV (reference sequence). Here the CDR3 DNA reads TGTGCCAGCAGTTTATATGACAGAGGAACCGGGGAGCTGTTTTTT. Its translation is CASSLYDRGTGELFF.

This chain uses TRBV9 with TRBJ2-2; 9 bases are shared with TRBD2. This CDR3 region has 15 residues. Germline CDR1 and CDR2: SGDLS and YYNGEE. With V trimmed by 4 bases and J by 3 bases, 4 bases remained unmatched. The CDR3 DNA sequence: TGTGCCAGCAGCCCGCGACTAGCGGACACCGGGGAGCTGTTTTTT. This codes for CASSPRLADTGELFF.

The genes are TRBV20-1 and TRBJ2-7; weak D call: TRBD1 (6 bases). This CDR3 contains 11 residues. V was clipped by 7 bases and J by 2 bases, with 9 bases between them. Germline V lookup: CDR1 DFQATT, CDR2 SNEGSKA (reference sequence). CDR3 in DNA: TGCAGTGTACCAGGGGCCTACGAGCAGTACTTC. It is translated as CSVPGAYEQYF.

The chain recombines TRBV10-3 with TRBJ2-3; D is perhaps TRBD2 (6 bases). There are 13 residues in the CDR3. The germline CDR1 and CDR2 sequences are ENHRY and SYGVKD. V was trimmed by 1 base and J by 5 bases, leaving 7 bases between them. The CDR3 protein is CAISEWGVDTQYF. Here the CDR3 DNA reads TGTGCCATCAGTGAGTGGGGGGTAGATACGCAGTATTTT.

J is TRBJ1-5 and V is TRBV6-6, with a tentative D call TRBD1 (5 bases). Germline loops: CDR1 MNHNY, CDR2 SVGAGI (reference sequence). V dropped 8 bases and J dropped 7 bases, with 12 bases sitting between them. CDR3 size: 12 residues. As DNA, the CDR3 is TGTGCCAGCGGGGGGGGGATCCAGCCCCAGCATTTT. It is translated as CASGGGIQPQHF.

The rearrangement links TRBV9 to TRBJ1-2; D may be TRBD1 (6 bases). From germline, CDR1 is SGDLS and CDR2 YYNGEE. V was shortened by 7 bases and J by 3 bases, with 19 bases between the two germline ends. CDR3 length equals 15 residues. The CDR3 region is CASSDSGDLDYGYTF. CDR3 sequence (DNA): TGTGCCAGCTCCGATTCAGGGGACCTCGACTATGGCTACACCTTC. Together with reference TRBV9 and TRBJ1-2, the CDR3 gives the full variable domain: DSGVTQTPKHLITATGQRVTLRCSPRSGDLSVYWYQQSLDQGLQFLIQYYNGEERAKGNILERFSAQQFPDLHSELNLSSLELGDSALYFCASSDSGDLDYGYTFGSGTRLTVV.

This sequence joins TRBV7-2 and TRBJ1-5; 8 nucleotides agree with TRBD1. The CDR3 loop spans 16 amino acids. The junction had 10 bases not matched to a gene; V was cut back by 7 bases and J by 2 bases. Per the germline V gene, CDR1 is SGHTA and CDR2 is FQGNSA. DNA for the CDR3: TGTGCCAGCACCAAGGACAGGGATGATGGCAATCAGCCCCAGCATTTT. Translation gives CASTKDRDDGNQPQHF.

V gene TRBV9 combines with J gene TRBJ2-1; D may be TRBD2 (6 bases). V lost 3 bases and J lost 0, with 16 bases in between. Germline-derived CDR1 and CDR2 are SGDLS and YYNGEE. CDR3 length: 17 amino acids. In DNA form, the CDR3 reads TGTGCCAGCAGCGGAAACGGAGGGGTACGCTCCTACAATGAGCAGTTCTTC. Residues: CASSGNGGVRSYNEQFF.

This rearrangement joins TRBV6-5 to TRBJ1-1; no clear D. The CDR3 contains 14 residues. The V end lost 0 bases, the J end lost 9 bases, and 14 bases lay between the germline ends. Germline CDR1 and CDR2: MNHEY and SVGAGI. The CDR3 protein is CASSYSRFSSQAFF. DNA for the CDR3: TGTGCCAGCAGTTACTCCCGGTTCTCATCCCAAGCTTTCTTT.

A single count supports this clone. The rearrangement links TRBV6-6 to TRBJ2-7, with 9 bases matching TRBD1. The CDR3 totals 15 residues. Unmatched junction bases numbered 10, after V lost 3 bases and J lost 7 bases. Germline V gene lookup returns CDR1 MNHNY and CDR2 SVGAGI (reference sequence). The CDR3 coding sequence is TGTGCCAGCAGTTATCCGGGACAGGGACGAAAAGAGCAGTACTTC. It encodes CASSYPGQGRKEQYF.

The table lists this clone with a count of one. The chain uses TRBV30 and TRBJ2-7; D is unresolved. Germline assignment: CDR1 GTSNPN and CDR2 SVGIG (reference sequence). Trimming left V 4 bases short and J 7 bases short, with 11 bases between. The CDR3 loop spans 11 amino acids. CDR3 bases: TGTGCCTGGACACGAGCCGGGGAGCAGTACTTC. Encoded protein: CAWTRAGEQYF.

The chain employs TRBV5-4 and TRBJ1-6; 7 bases match TRBD1. CDR3 length: 17 residues. Germline lookup yields CDR1 SGHNT and CDR2 YYREEE (reference sequence). With V trimmed by 3 bases and J by 0 bases, 6 bases remained unmatched. Here the CDR3 DNA reads TGTGCCAGCAGCTCTCCGGGACAGAGCTCCTATAATTCACCCCTCCACTTT. It yields the protein CASSSPGQSSYNSPLHF.

CDR3 sequence: CASSLNLNTGELFF. Written as DNA, the CDR3 is TGTGCCAGCTCACTTAACCTGAACACCGGGGAGCTGTTTTTT. The chain recombines TRBV18 with TRBJ2-2; no clear D gene. CDR3 length: 14 residues. Germline values: CDR1 KGHSH, CDR2 LQKENI. The V end lost 4 bases, the J end lost 1 base, and 7 bases lay between the germline ends.

V is TRBV25-1 and J is TRBJ2-2, with no clear D. The CDR3 extends over 12 amino acids. Trimming shortened V by 4 bases and J by 7 bases, and 7 bases separated the two germline ends. CDR1 MGHDK and CDR2 SYGVNS come from the germline V gene. CDR3 loop: CASSVPNGELFF. The CDR3 bases are TGTGCCAGCAGTGTCCCCAACGGGGAGCTGTTTTTT. The entire variable domain, with the rest obtained from reference TRBV25-1 and TRBJ2-2, is as follows: EADIYQTPRYLVIGTGKKITLECSQTMGHDKMYWYQQDPGMELHLIHYSYGVNSTEKGDLSSESTVSRIRTEHFPLTLESARPSHTSQYLCASSVPNGELFFGEGSRLTVL.

This sequence joins TRBV7-9 and TRBJ1-4, with D uncertain. CDR1 and CDR2 from the germline V gene are SEHNR and FQNEAQ (reference sequence). Deletions cut 1 base from V and 8 bases from J, with 14 bases between. The CDR3 has 15 residues. The CDR3 loop reads CASSLDGGTAEKLFF. The CDR3 DNA sequence: TGTGCCAGCAGCTTAGATGGCGGTACCGCAGAAAAACTGTTTTTT.

The chain employs TRBV5-1 and TRBJ2-5; D may be TRBD1 or TRBD2 (5 bases each). The CDR3 runs to 14 residues. The V end lost 4 bases, the J end lost 4 bases, and 14 bases lay between the germline ends. Germline V gene sequence: CDR1 SGHRS, CDR2 YFSETQ. The DNA of the CDR3 is TGCGCCAGCAGCGGGGGTACAGGAATAGAGACCCAGTACTTC. Translating gives CASSGGTGIETQYF.

This chain connects TRBV6-5 to TRBJ2-5; D could derive from TRBD1 or TRBD2 (7 bases each). The V gene's germline CDR1 is MNHEY and CDR2 SVGAGI. V lost 6 bases and J lost 6, with 17 bases in between. The CDR3 extends over 14 amino acids. CDR3 amino acids: CASSPGGGAKTQYF. The DNA for the CDR3 is TGTGCCAGCAGCCCAGGGGGGGGAGCGAAGACCCAGTACTTC.

The gene calls are TRBV28 and TRBJ2-3, with D possibly matching TRBD2 (5 bases). CDR3 length equals 14 residues. Trimming pared 7 bases from V and 7 bases from J, leaving 18 bases between. The germline V gene encodes CDR1 MDHEN and CDR2 SYDVKM. In DNA form, the CDR3 reads TGTGCCAGCACCTCCTTTAGTGGGAGTTATACGCAGTATTTT. Protein: CASTSFSGSYTQYF.

The chain carries TRBV19 and TRBJ1-1; D gene uncertain. Deletions cut 6 bases from V and 1 base from J, with 12 bases between. The CDR3 runs to 14 residues. Per the germline V gene, CDR1 is LNHDA and CDR2 is SQIVND (reference sequence). The CDR3 region has the DNA TGTGCCAGTAGAGGCAAAGTAGGGAACACTGAAGCTTTCTTT. The encoded protein is CASRGKVGNTEAFF.

This rearrangement joins TRBV4-2 to TRBJ2-3; tentative D call: TRBD1 (6 bases). CDR3 length: 15 amino acids. Per the germline V gene, CDR1 is LGHNA and CDR2 is YNFKEQ. Trimming removed 3 bases at V and 0 bases at J, with 10 bases between. The CDR3 coding sequence is TGTGCCAGCAGCCAGCCCAGGGGAAGCACAGATACGCAGTATTTT. It codes for CASSQPRGSTDTQYF.

This chain connects TRBV7-9 to TRBJ1-2, with a tentative D call TRBD1 (6 bases). V was cut by 5 bases and J by 5 bases, with 12 bases left in between. The CDR3 totals 13 residues. Germline lookup yields CDR1 SEHNR and CDR2 FQNEAQ (reference sequence). The CDR3 DNA reads as TGTGCCAGCAGCACACAGGGTTCTTATGGCTACACCTTC. It is translated as CASSTQGSYGYTF.

The chain links TRBV15 to TRBJ2-1; 7 positions agree with TRBD2. The germline V gene has CDR1 LNHNV and CDR2 YYDKDF (reference sequence). With V trimmed by 1 base and J by 8 bases, 2 bases remained unmatched. The CDR3 runs to 13 residues. In DNA form, the CDR3 reads TGTGCCACCAGCAGAGTGGGAGGGGATGAGCAGTTCTTC. Translated, it gives CATSRVGGDEQFF.

The chain links TRBV5-8 to TRBJ1-5; tentatively, D is TRBD1 (5 bases). Germline CDR1 SGHTS, CDR2 YDEGEE. This CDR3 is built from 15 residues. V was pared by 0 bases and J by 3 bases, with 10 bases between. The CDR3 spells CASSLADSPNQPQHF. The CDR3 nucleotides are TGTGCCAGCAGCTTGGCCGACAGCCCCAATCAGCCCCAGCATTTT.

V gene TRBV27 combines with J gene TRBJ1-4, with TRBD1 as a possible D gene (5 bases). The germline CDR1 and CDR2 sequences are MNHEY and SMNVEV (reference sequence). V lost 5 bases, J lost 7 bases, and 17 bases lay in between. This CDR3 contains 15 residues. As DNA, the CDR3 is TGTGCCAGCAGTCTAGGGTGGGGCAGATTTGAAAAACTGTTTTTT. Translation gives CASSLGWGRFEKLFF.

This clone was picked up a small number of times. The V gene is TRBV9, the J gene TRBJ1-5; weak D call: TRBD1 (5 bases). The CDR3 is 14 residues long. CDR1 is SGDLS, CDR2 YYNGEE, per germline. The V end lost 3 bases, the J end lost 4 bases, and 11 bases lay between the germline ends. This CDR3 is CASSGDGGNQPQHF. CDR3 coding DNA: TGTGCCAGCAGCGGTGACGGGGGGAATCAGCCCCAGCATTTT.